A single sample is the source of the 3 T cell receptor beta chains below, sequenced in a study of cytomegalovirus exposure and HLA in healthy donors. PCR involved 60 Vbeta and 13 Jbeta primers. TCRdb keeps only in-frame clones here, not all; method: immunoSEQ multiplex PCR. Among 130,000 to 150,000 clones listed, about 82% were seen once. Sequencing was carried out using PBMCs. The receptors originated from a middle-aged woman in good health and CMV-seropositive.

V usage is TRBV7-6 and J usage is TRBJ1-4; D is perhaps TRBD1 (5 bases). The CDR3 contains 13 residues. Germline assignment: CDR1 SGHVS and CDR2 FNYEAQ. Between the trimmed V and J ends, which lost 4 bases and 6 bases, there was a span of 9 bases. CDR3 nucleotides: TGTGCCAGCAGCTCCGGGGACTATGAAAAACTGTTTTTT. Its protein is CASSSGDYEKLFF.

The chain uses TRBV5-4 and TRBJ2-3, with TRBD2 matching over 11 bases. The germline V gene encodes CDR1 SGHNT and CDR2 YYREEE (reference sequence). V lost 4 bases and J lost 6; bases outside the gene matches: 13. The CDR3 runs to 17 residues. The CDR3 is CASSRPLAGGALDTQYF. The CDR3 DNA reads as TGTGCCAGCAGCCGACCCCTAGCGGGGGGCGCGTTGGATACGCAGTATTTT.

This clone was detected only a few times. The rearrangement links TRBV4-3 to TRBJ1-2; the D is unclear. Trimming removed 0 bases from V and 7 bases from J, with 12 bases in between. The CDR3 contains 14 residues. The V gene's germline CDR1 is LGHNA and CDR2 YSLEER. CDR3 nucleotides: TGCGCCAGCAGCCAAGATCTTTCAGCTAGTGGCTACACCTTC. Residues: CASSQDLSASGYTF.